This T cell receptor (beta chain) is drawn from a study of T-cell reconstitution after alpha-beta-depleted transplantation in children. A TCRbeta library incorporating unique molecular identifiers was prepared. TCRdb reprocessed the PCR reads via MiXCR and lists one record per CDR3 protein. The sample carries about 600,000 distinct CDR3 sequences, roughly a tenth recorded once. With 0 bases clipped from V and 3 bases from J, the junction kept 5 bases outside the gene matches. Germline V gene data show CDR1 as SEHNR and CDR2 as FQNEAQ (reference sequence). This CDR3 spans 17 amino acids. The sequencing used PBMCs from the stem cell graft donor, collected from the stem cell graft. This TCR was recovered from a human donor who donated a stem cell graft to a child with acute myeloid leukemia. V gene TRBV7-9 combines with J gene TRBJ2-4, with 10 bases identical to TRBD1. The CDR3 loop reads CASSLAGQGDGKNIQYF. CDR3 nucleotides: TGTGCCAGCAGCTTAGCAGGACAGGGGGATGGCAAAAACATTCAGTACTTC.